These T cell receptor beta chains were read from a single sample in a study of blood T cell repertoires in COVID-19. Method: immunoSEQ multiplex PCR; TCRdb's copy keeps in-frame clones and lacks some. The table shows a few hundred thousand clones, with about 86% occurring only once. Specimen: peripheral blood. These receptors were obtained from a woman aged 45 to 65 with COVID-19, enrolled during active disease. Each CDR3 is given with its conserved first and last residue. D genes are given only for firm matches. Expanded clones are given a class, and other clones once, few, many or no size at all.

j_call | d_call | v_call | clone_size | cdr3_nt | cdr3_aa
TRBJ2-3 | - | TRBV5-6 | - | TGTGCCAGCAGTTACAGGGTGGGGATCGCAGATACGCAGTATTTT | CASSYRVGIADTQYF
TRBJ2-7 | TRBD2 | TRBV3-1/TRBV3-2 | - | TGTGCCAGCAGCTCGCGGGGGGGCGGCCACGAGCAGTACTTC | CASSSRGGGHEQYF
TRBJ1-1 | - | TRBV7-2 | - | TGTGCCAGCAGCTTAGCCCCAGGAAATTCGGCTTTCTTT | CASSLAPGNSAFF
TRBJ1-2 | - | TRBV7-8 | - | TGTGCCAGCAGCTTACGGGACACCCCCTATGGCTACACCTTC | CASSLRDTPYGYTF
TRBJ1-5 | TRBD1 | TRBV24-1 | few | TGTGCCACCTCAGACAGGGGTGGGAGTCAGCCCCAGCATTTT | CATSDRGGSQPQHF
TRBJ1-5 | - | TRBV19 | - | TGTGCCAGTAGCGAGGTGAGGCAGGGATTTAATCAGCCCCAGCATTTT | CASSEVRQGFNQPQHF
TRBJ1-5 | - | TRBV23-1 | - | TGCGCCAGCAGCTTCCTACTATTGGGGCCACTAAGGCATTTT | CASSFLLLGPLRHF
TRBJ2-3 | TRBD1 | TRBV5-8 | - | TGTGCCAGCAGCTACCGGGACAGGGAAGATACGCAGTATTTT | CASSYRDREDTQYF
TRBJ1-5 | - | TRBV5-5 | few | TGTGCCAGCAGCTTGATCAGGGGTAGCAATCAGCCCCAGCATTTT | CASSLIRGSNQPQHF
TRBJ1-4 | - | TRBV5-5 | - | TGTGCCAGCAGCCCGTCCTCCCCCGGGAATGAAAAACTGTTTTTT | CASSPSSPGNEKLFF
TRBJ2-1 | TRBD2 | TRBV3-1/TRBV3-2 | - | TGTGCCAGCAGCAGGGCTAGCGGGGTAAATGAGCAGTTCTTC | CASSRASGVNEQFF
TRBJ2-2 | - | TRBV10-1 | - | TGCGCCAGCAGCCCTCCGACAGCGAACACCGGGGAGCTGTTTTTT | CASSPPTANTGELFF
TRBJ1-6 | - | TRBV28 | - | TGTGCCAGCAGTTTCGCAGGGCTTAATTCACCCCTCCACTTT | CASSFAGLNSPLHF
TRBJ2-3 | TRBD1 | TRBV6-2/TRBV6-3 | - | TGTGCCAGCAGCAAGGGACAGGGGGAGTCAGATACGCAGTATTTT | CASSKGQGESDTQYF
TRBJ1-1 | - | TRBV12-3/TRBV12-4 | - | TGTGCCAGCAGTCATACTGTGAACACTGAAGCTTTCTTT | CASSHTVNTEAFF
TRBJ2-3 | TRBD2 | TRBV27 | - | TGTGCCAGCAGTCTACGAGCGGGGGGAACAGATACGCAGTATTTT | CASSLRAGGTDTQYF
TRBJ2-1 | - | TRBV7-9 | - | TGTGCCAGCAGCTTACGGGTGAATGAGCAGTTCTTC | CASSLRVNEQFF
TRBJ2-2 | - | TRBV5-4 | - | TGTGCCAGCAGCTTGGCCGGGACATACACCGGGGAGCTGTTTTTT | CASSLAGTYTGELFF